The 10 T cell receptor beta chains presented below share a single source sample, sequenced in a study of CD8 T cells in ankylosing spondylitis. MiXCR, run by TCRdb on the 5' RACE reads, gives a single entry per CDR3 protein. The sample contains just over 350,000 distinct CDR3 sequences, 20% of which appear only once. The sequencing input was blood, either unsorted or a sorted T cell fraction (not recorded which). The receptors originated from a male donor with ankylosing spondylitis or in good health (not recorded which).

V and J are TRBV7-9 and TRBJ2-1, with D possibly matching TRBD1 (5 bases). The CDR3 consists of 13 residues. The ends were cut back, 2 bases at V and 5 bases at J, with 7 bases in the middle. Germline values: CDR1 SEHNR, CDR2 FQNEAQ (reference sequence). The CDR3 DNA reads as TGTGCCAGCAGCTTACAGGACAACAATGAGCAGTTCTTC. This gives the protein CASSLQDNNEQFF.

The gene calls are TRBV4-1 and TRBJ1-1, with unresolved D. The germline V and J ends were trimmed by 4 bases and 1 base, with 7 bases remaining between them. The CDR3 totals 13 residues. From germline, CDR1 is MGHRA and CDR2 YSYEKL. CDR3 amino acids: CASSRPGNTEAFF. The CDR3, as DNA: TGCGCCAGCAGCCGACCGGGGAACACTGAAGCTTTCTTT.

This clonotype was counted a few times. The CDR3 sequence is CASSQVGRGAGVTDTQYF. The CDR3 region has the DNA TGCGCCAGCAGCCAAGTCGGGCGTGGAGCGGGGGTCACAGATACGCAGTATTTT. The gene calls are TRBV4-1 and TRBJ2-3; 8 bases align to TRBD2. The CDR3 spans 18 residues. V was clipped by 1 base and J by 2 bases; unmatched bases: 11. The V gene's germline CDR1 is MGHRA and CDR2 YSYEKL.

This clonotype was picked up a small number of times. The chain joins TRBV4-1 to TRBJ2-1, with D uncertain. Per the germline V gene, CDR1 is MGHRA and CDR2 is YSYEKL. V lost 0 bases to trimming and J lost 1 base, with 10 bases between them. The CDR3 runs to 16 residues. The CDR3 DNA reads TGCGCCAGCAGCCAAGAAGGGCCCAGTTCCTACAATGAGCAGTTCTTC. Translated, it gives CASSQEGPSSYNEQFF.

This chain links TRBV5-6 with TRBJ2-7; no reliable D call. From germline, CDR1 is SGHDT and CDR2 YYEEEE. The V end lost 2 bases, the J end lost 2 bases, and 17 bases lay between the germline ends. This CDR3 has 16 residues. CDR3 nucleotide sequence: TGTGCCAGCAGCTTTAGATACGGTCTAACACCCTACGAGCAGTACTTC. Residues: CASSFRYGLTPYEQYF.

A few counts support this clonotype. The chain joins TRBV6-1 to TRBJ2-3, with 8 bases identical to TRBD2. The junction had 13 bases not matched to a gene; V was cut back by 6 bases and J by 5 bases. CDR1 is MNHNS, CDR2 SASEGT, per germline. The CDR3 has 16 amino acids. The CDR3 coding sequence is TGTGCCAGCAGGCATACAGGGCGGGGGGATGGAGATACGCAGTATTTT. This sequence encodes CASRHTGRGDGDTQYF.

This chain connects TRBV4-1 to TRBJ2-7; 7 bases are shared with TRBD1. There are 15 residues in the CDR3. The germline V gene encodes CDR1 MGHRA and CDR2 YSYEKL. Trimming removed 1 base from V and 1 base from J; junction bases left unmatched: 4. As DNA, the CDR3 is TGCGCCAGCAGCCAAGGGGGACAGATATCCTACGAGCAGTACTTC. The encoded protein is CASSQGGQISYEQYF.

This clonotype came up many times. The gene calls are TRBV20-1 and TRBJ2-2; D not resolved. This CDR3 is 12 amino acids long. V lost 1 base and J lost 5, with 5 bases in between. Germline loops: CDR1 DFQATT, CDR2 SNEGSKA (reference sequence). The CDR3 reads CSARGVTGELFF. The CDR3 bases are TGCAGTGCTAGAGGGGTAACCGGGGAGCTGTTTTTT.

Regarding this clonotype: A junction boundary mismatches the germline segment, possibly from a read error. The chain links TRBV9 to TRBJ2-7, with D possibly matching TRBD2 (6 bases). Per germline, CDR1 SGDLS and CDR2 YYNGEE. The CDR3 has 14 residues. This CDR3 reads CASSGGGEPYEQHF. The CDR3 DNA is TGTGCCAGCAGCGGAGGCGGGGAACCCTACGAGCAGCACTTC.

As DNA, the CDR3 is TGTGCCAGCGGACTTGGGACAGGGGCTTTCTTT. Its protein is CASGLGTGAFF. The chain has TRBV12-3 or TRBV12-4 and TRBJ1-1, with 9 bases matching TRBD1. J lost 11 bases, V lost 8 bases, and 6 bases had no gene match. The CDR3 sequence is 11 residues long.